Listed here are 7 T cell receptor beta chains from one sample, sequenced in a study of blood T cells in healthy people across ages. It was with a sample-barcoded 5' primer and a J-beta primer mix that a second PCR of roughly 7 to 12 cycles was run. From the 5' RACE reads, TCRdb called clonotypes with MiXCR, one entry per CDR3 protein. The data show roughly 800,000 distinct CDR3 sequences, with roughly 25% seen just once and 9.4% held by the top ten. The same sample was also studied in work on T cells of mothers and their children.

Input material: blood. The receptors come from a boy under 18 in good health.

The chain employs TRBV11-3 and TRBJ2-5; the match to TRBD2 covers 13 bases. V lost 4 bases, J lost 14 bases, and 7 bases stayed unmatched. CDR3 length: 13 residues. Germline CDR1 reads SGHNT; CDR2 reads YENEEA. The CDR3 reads CASSSGTSGARYF. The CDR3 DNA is TGTGCCAGCAGCTCCGGGACTAGCGGGGCCCGTTACTTC.

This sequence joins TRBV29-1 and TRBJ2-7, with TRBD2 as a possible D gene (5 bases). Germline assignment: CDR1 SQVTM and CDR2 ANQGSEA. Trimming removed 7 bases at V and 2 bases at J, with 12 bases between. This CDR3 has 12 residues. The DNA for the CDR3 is TGCAGCGGGGCCGACTATACCTACGAGCAGTACTTC. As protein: CSGADYTYEQYF.

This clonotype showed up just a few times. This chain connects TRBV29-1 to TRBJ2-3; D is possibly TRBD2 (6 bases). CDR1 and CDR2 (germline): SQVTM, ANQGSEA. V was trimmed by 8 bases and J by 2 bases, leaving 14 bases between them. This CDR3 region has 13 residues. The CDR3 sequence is CSLLGGYTDTQYF. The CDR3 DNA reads TGCAGCCTTCTGGGAGGCTACACAGATACGCAGTATTTT.

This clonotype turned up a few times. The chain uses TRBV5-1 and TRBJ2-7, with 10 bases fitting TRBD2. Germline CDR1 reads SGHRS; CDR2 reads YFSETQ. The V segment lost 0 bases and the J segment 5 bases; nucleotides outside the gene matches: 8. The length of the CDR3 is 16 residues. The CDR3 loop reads CASSLVLAGVRDEQYF. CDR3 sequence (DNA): TGCGCCAGCAGCTTGGTTCTAGCGGGAGTACGCGACGAGCAGTACTTC.

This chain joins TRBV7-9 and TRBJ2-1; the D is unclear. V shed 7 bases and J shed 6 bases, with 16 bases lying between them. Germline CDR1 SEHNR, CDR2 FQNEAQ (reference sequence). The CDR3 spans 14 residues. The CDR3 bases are TGTGCCAGCACATCTAGAACCTCTCCCAATGAGCAGTTCTTC. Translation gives CASTSRTSPNEQFF. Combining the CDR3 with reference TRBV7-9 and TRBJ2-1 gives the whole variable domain DTGVSQNPRHKITKRGQNVTFRCDPISEHNRLYWYRQTLGQGPEFLTYFQNEAQLEKSRLLSDRFSAERPKGSFSTLEIQRTEQGDSAMYLCASTSRTSPNEQFFGPGTRLTVL.

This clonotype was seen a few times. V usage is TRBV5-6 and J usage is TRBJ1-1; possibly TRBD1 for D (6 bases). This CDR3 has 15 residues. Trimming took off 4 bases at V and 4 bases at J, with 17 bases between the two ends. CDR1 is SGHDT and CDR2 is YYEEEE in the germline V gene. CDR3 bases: TGTGCCAGCAGCCACAGGGTCGTTAGGGGCACTGAAGCTTTCTTT. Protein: CASSHRVVRGTEAFF.

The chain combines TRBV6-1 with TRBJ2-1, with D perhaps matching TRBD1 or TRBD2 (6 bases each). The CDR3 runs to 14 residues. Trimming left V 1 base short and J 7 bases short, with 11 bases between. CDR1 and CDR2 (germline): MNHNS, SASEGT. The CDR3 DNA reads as TGTGCCAGCAGTGAAGTAGGGGGGCGTAATGAGCAGTTCTTC. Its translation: CASSEVGGRNEQFF.